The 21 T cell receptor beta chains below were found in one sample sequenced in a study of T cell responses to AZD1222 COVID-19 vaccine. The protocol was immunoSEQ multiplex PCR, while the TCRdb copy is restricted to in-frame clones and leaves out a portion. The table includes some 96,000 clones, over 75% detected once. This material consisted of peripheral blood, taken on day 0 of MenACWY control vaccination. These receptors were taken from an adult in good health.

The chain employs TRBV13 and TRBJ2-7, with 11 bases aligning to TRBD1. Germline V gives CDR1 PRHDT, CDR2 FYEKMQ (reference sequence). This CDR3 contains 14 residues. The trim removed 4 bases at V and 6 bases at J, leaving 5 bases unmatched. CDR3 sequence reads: CASSSGQGAAEQYF. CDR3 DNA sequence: TGTGCCAGCAGCTCCGGACAGGGGGCCGCCGAGCAGTACTTC.

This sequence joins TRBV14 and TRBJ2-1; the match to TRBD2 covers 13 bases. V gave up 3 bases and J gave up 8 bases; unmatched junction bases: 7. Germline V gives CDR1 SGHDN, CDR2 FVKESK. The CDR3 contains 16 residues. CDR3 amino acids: CASSHKGLAGRYEQFF. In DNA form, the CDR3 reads TGTGCCAGCAGCCACAAGGGACTAGCGGGGAGATATGAGCAGTTCTTC.

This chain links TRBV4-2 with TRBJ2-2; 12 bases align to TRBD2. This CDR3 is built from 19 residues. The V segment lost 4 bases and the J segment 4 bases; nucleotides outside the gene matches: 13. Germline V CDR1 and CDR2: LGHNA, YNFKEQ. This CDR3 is CASSPQLLAGGRGTGELFF. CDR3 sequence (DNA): TGTGCCAGCAGCCCTCAGTTACTAGCGGGGGGCCGGGGCACCGGGGAGCTGTTTTTT.

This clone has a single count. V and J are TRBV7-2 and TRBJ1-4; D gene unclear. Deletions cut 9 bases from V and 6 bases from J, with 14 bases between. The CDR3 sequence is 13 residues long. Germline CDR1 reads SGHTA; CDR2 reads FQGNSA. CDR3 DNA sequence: TGTGCCAGTCAAGGGTTACCCTATGAAAAACTGTTTTTT. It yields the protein CASQGLPYEKLFF. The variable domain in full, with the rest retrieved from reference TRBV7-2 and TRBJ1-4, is GAGVSQSPSNKVTEKGKDVELRCDPISGHTALYWYRQSLGQGLEFLIYFQGNSAPDKSGLPSDRFSAERTGGSVSTLTIQRTQQEDSAVYLCASQGLPYEKLFFGSGTQLSVL.

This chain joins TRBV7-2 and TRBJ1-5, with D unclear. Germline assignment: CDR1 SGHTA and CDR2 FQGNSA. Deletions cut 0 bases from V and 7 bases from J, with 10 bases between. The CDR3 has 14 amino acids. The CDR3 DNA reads TGTGCCAGCAGCTTAGCGGACGCCCGGCAGCCCCAGCATTTT. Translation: CASSLADARQPQHF. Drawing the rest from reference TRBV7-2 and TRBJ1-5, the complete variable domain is GAGVSQSPSNKVTEKGKDVELRCDPISGHTALYWYRQSLGQGLEFLIYFQGNSAPDKSGLPSDRFSAERTGGSVSTLTIQRTQQEDSAVYLCASSLADARQPQHFGDGTRLSIL.

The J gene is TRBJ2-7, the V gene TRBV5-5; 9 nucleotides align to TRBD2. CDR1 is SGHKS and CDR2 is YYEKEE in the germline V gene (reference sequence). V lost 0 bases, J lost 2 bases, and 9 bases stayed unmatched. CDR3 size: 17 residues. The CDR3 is CASSLGPSGVIPYEQYF. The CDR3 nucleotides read TGTGCCAGCAGCTTGGGCCCTAGCGGGGTGATCCCCTACGAGCAGTACTTC.

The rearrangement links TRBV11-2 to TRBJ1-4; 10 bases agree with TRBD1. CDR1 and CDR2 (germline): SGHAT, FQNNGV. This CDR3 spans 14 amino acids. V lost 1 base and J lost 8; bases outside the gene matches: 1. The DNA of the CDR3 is TGTGCCAGCAGCTTAGGACAGGGGGCGGAAAAACTGTTTTTT. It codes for CASSLGQGAEKLFF.

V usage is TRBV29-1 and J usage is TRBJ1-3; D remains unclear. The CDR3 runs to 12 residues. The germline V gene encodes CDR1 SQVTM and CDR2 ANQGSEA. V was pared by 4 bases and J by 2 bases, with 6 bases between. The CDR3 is CSVGGAGNTIYF. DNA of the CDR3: TGCAGCGTTGGAGGAGCTGGAAACACCATATATTTT.

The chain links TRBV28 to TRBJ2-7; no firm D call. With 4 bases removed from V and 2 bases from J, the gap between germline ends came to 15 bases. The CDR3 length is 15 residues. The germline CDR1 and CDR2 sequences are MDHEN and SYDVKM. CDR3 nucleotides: TGTGCCAGCAGTTACCCCCAGGAGATACCCTACGAGCAGTACTTC. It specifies CASSYPQEIPYEQYF.

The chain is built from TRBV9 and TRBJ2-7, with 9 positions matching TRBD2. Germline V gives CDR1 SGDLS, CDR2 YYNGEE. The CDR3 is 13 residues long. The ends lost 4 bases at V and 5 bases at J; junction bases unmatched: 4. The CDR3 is CASSIRTSDEQYF. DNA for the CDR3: TGTGCCAGCAGCATCCGGACTAGCGACGAGCAGTACTTC.

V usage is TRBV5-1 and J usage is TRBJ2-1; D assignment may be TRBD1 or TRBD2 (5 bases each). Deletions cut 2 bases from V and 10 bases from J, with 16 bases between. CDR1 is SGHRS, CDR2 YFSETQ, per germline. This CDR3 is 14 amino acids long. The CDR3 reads CASSFGGGPREQFF. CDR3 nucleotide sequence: TGCGCCAGCAGCTTCGGTGGGGGACCCCGGGAGCAGTTCTTC.

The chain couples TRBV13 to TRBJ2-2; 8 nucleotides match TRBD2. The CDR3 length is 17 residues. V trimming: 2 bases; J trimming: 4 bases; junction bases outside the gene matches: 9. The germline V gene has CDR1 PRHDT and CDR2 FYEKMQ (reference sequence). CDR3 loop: CASSLRLGGAGTGELFF. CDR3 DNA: TGTGCCAGCAGCTTACGCCTCGGGGGGGCCGGCACCGGGGAGCTGTTTTTT. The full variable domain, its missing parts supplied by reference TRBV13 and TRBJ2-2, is AAGVIQSPRHLIKEKRETATLKCYPIPRHDTVYWYQQGPGQDPQFLISFYEKMQSDKGSIPDRFSAQQFSDYHSELNMSSLELGDSALYFCASSLRLGGAGTGELFFGEGSRLTVL.

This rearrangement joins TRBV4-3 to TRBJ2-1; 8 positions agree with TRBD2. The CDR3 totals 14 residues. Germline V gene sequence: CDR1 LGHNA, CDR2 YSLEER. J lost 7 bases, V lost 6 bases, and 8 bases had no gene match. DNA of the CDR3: TGCGCCAGCAGACTCGCGGGAGGTGAAAATGAGCAGTTCTTC. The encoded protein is CASRLAGGENEQFF.

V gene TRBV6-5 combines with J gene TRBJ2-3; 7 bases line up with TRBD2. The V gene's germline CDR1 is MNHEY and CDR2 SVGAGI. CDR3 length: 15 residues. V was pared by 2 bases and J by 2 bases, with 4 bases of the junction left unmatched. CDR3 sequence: CASSYGAGPTDTQYF. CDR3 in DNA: TGTGCCAGCAGTTACGGAGCGGGGCCCACAGATACGCAGTATTTT.

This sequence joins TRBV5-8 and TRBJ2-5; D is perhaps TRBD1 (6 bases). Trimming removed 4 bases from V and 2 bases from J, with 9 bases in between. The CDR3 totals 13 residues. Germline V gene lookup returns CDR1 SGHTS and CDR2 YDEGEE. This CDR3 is CASSATGQETQYF. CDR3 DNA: TGTGCCAGCAGCGCCACAGGGCAAGAGACCCAGTACTTC.

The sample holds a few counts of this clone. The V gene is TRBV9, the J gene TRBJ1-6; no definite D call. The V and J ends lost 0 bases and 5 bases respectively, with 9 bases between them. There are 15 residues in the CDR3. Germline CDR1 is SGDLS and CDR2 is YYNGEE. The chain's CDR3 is CASSVGASDNSPLHF. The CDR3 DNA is TGTGCCAGCAGCGTAGGAGCCTCGGATAATTCACCCCTCCACTTT.

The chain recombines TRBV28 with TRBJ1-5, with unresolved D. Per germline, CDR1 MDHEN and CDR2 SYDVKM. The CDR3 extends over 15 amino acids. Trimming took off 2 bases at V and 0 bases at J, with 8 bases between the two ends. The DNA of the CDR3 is TGTGCCAGCAGTTTAGGATTGAATAGCAATCAGCCCCAGCATTTT. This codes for CASSLGLNSNQPQHF.

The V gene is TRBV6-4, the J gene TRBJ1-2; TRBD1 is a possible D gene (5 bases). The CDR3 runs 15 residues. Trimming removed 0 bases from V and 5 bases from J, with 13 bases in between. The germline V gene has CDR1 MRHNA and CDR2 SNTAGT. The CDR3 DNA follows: TGTGCCAGCAGTGACTCCCCGACAGCCCTTTATGGCTACACCTTC. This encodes CASSDSPTALYGYTF.

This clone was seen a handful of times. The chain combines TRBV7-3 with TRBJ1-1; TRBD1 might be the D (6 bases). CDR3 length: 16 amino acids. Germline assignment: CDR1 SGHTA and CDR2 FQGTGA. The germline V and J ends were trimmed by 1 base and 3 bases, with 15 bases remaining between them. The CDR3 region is CASSLIHRGPDTEAFF. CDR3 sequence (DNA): TGTGCCAGCAGCTTAATTCACCGGGGGCCGGACACTGAAGCTTTCTTT.

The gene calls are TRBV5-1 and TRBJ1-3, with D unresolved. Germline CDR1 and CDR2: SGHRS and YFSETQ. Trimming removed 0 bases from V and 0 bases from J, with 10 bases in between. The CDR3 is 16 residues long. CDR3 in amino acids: CASSLGSSLSGNTIYF. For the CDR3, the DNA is TGCGCCAGCAGCTTGGGATCCAGCCTCTCTGGAAACACCATATATTTT.

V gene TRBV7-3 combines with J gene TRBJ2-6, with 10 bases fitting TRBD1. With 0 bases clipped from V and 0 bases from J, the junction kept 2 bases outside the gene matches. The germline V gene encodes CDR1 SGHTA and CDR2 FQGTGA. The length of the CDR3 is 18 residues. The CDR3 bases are TGTGCCAGCAGCTTAACCGGGACAGGGGACTCTGGGGCCAACGTCCTGACTTTC. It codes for CASSLTGTGDSGANVLTF.